This T cell receptor beta chain came from a study of blood T cell repertoires in COVID-19. Study-level information: The United States, Italy and Spain supplied acute and convalescent COVID-19 samples. Sources were T cells, B-cell-depleted T cells, or PBMCs; the material itself was cDNA or gDNA.

Details on this clone: The identical CDR3 is also encoded by other nucleotide sequences in the sample.

In the original workflow: Cell counts per sample came from amplifying reference gene primers. Profiling relied on immunoSEQ multiplex PCR, and the TCRdb table lists in-frame clones only, not all of them. Clone size and V and J calls were adopted from that table, with D and trimming inferred from the DNA. Of about 76,000 clones in the sample, 86% are singletons; the top ten hold about 18%. The CDR3 is 14 residues long. Germline V lookup: CDR1 ENHRY, CDR2 SYGVKD. V lost 3 bases and J lost 4, with 10 bases in between. Sequences were obtained from peripheral blood. This TCR was sampled from a human donor in a cohort sampled during active COVID-19. The chain joins TRBV10-3 to TRBJ1-5, with D possibly TRBD1 on 5 matching bases. This chain's CDR3 is CAISEGQGNQPQHF. In nucleotides, the CDR3 is TGTGCCATCAGTGAAGGGCAGGGAAATCAGCCCCAGCATTTT.